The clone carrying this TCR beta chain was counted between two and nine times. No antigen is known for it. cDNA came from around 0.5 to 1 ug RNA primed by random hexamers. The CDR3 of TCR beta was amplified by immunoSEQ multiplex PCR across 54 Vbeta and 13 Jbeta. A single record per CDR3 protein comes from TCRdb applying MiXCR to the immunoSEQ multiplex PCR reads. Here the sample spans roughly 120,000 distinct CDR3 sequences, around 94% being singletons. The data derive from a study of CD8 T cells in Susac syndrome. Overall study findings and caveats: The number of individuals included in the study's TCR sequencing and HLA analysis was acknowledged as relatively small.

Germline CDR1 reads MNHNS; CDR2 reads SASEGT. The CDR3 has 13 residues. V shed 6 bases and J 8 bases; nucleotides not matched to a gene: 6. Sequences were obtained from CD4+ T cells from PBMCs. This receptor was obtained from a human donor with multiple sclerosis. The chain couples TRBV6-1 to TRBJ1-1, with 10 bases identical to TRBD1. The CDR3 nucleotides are TGTGCCAGCAGAGACAGGGGGCTGGGGGAAGCTTTCTTT. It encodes CASRDRGLGEAFF.